There are a few counts of the clone carrying this T cell receptor beta chain. Preparation of the TCRbeta library was carried out with unique molecular identifiers. TCRdb reprocessed the PCR reads with MiXCR, giving one entry per CDR3 protein. The sample has hundreds of thousands of distinct CDR3 sequences; roughly 15% are singletons. The data stem from a study of T-cell reconstitution after alpha-beta-depleted transplantation in children. V was cut by 5 bases and J by 6 bases, with 14 bases left in between. This CDR3 contains 13 residues. This receptor was taken from a human donor who donated a stem cell graft to a child with acute myeloid leukemia. V usage is TRBV12-3 or TRBV12-4 and J usage is TRBJ2-7; D is tentatively TRBD1 or TRBD2 (6 bases each). The specimen comprised PBMCs from the stem cell graft donor, sampled from the stem cell graft. As DNA, the CDR3 is TGTGCCAGCAGTGGAAAGGAGGGGGGCGAGCAGTACGTC. Amino acids: CASSGKEGGEQYV.